This TCR beta chain was documented in a study of T cells in Graves' hyperthyroidism and ophthalmopathy. Study context: The blood sample was taken at first diagnosis, before treatment began.

V dropped 4 bases and J dropped 5; count of bases not matched to a gene: 7. Germline CDR1 and CDR2: ENHRY and SYGVKD. This CDR3 is built from 16 residues. Clinical Activity Scores of at least 3, NOSPECS grades of at least 4 and durations under 3 months characterized ophthalmopathy patients. Uncontrolled infection, other autoimmune disease, pregnancy or lactation excluded patients. RNA transcripts provided the source from which TCR beta CDR3 regions were amplified. First-round RT-PCR with HTBI primers amplified the TCR CDR3 region. Using its own MiXCR run on the multiplex PCR reads, TCRdb lists one record per CDR3 protein. This table holds around 570,000 distinct CDR3 sequences, about 20% found once. This clonotype was found many times. As yet, its antigen is unknown. Findings and caveats of the study: Before onset, by a median of around six months, the model predicted ophthalmopathy.

This sequence was found in a man aged 40-55 years with Graves' ophthalmopathy. Material for sequencing was blood. The chain couples TRBV10-3 to TRBJ2-7, with TRBD2 identical over 14 bases. The DNA of the CDR3 is TGTGCCATCAGTGGGACTAGCGGGAGGAAATTGAACGAGCAGTACTTC. Its translation: CAISGTSGRKLNEQYF.